Reported below is one T cell receptor (beta chain). Authors' methods: By means of reference gene primer amplification, nucleated cell counts were estimated. Assay: immunoSEQ multiplex PCR; the TCRdb copy retains only in-frame clones and omits some. V and J calls and clone size are as listed in that table; D and trimming were resolved from the DNA. The sample consists of around 40,000 clones, about nine tenths of them appearing once. The sample comes from a study of blood T cell repertoires in COVID-19. Whole-study context: Some COVID-19 samples were acute and others convalescent; all came from the United States, Italy and Spain. The analysed material was cDNA or gDNA that came from T cells, B-cell-depleted T cells, or PBMCs.

The CDR3 spans 13 residues. V lost 3 bases, J lost 4 bases, and 7 bases lay in between. The V gene's germline CDR1 is SGHAT and CDR2 FQNNGV. The TCR sequence derives from a man aged 45-65 years with active COVID-19. This rearrangement joins TRBV11-2 to TRBJ1-5; weak D call: TRBD1 (6 bases). Input material: peripheral blood. CDR3 residues: CASSLDSNQPQHF. CDR3 nucleotides: TGTGCCAGCAGCTTGGACAGTAATCAGCCCCAGCATTTT.